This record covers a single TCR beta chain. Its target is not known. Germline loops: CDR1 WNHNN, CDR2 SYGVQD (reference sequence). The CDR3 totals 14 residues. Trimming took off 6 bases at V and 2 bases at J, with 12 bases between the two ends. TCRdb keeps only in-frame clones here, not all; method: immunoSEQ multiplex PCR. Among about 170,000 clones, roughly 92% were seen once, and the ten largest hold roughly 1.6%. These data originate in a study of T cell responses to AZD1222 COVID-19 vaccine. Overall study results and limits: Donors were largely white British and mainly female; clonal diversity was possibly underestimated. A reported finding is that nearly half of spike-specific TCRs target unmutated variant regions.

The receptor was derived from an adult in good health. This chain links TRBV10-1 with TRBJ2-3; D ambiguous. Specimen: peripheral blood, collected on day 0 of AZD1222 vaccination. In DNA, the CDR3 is TGCGCCAGCAGCCCTAGTCCCTACACAGATACGCAGTATTTT. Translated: CASSPSPYTDTQYF.